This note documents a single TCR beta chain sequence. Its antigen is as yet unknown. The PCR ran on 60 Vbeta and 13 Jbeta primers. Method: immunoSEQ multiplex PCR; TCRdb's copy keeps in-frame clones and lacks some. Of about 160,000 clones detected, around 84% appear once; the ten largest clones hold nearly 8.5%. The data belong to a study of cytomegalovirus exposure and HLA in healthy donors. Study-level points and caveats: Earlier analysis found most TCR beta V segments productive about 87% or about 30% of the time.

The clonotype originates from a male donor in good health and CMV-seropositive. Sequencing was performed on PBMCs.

The CDR3 region is CASSVNRGLNTEAFF. CDR3 in DNA: TGTGCCAGCAGCGTTAACAGGGGGCTGAACACTGAAGCTTTCTTT. This chain uses TRBV6-9 with TRBJ1-1; 9 bases line up with TRBD1. The CDR3 loop spans 15 amino acids. Looked up from germline, CDR1 is MNHGY and CDR2 is SVAAGI. J was trimmed by 0 bases and V by 6 bases; bases with no gene match: 5.